Below, 14 T cell receptor beta chains from the same sample are listed, as sequenced in a study of cytomegalovirus exposure and HLA in healthy donors. Clones were read by immunoSEQ multiplex PCR, and TCRdb kept only the in-frame ones, dropping some. Counted here are roughly 310,000 clones, 70% to 90% occurring once; the ten biggest clones make up roughly 0.88%. The sample taken for sequencing was PBMCs. The source of these receptors is a man aged 30 to 45 in good health and CMV-seronegative.

The J gene is TRBJ1-4, the V gene TRBV30; perhaps TRBD1 as D (6 bases). The V and J ends lost 2 bases and 5 bases respectively, with 15 bases between them. The CDR3 sequence is 15 residues long. Germline CDR1 GTSNPN, CDR2 SVGIG (reference sequence). CDR3 protein: CAWSSIGQRNEKLFF. Here the CDR3 DNA reads TGTGCCTGGAGTAGCATCGGACAGCGGAATGAAAAACTGTTTTTT.

The chain has TRBV5-6 and TRBJ2-7; TRBD1 matches at 7 bases. The CDR3 consists of 15 residues. Trimming removed 4 bases from V and 0 bases from J; junction bases left unmatched: 7. Germline-derived CDR1 and CDR2 are SGHDT and YYEEEE. CDR3 amino acids: CASSTTGTVSYEQYF. The CDR3 bases are TGTGCCAGCAGCACCACCGGGACAGTCTCCTACGAGCAGTACTTC.

The chain carries TRBV19 and TRBJ2-3; TRBD2 matches at 7 bases. The CDR3 loop spans 16 amino acids. Germline trimming cut 2 bases from V and 1 base from J; bases unmatched to any gene: 6. Per the germline V gene, CDR1 is LNHDA and CDR2 is SQIVND (reference sequence). The CDR3 protein is CASSIPQRGGTDTQYF. DNA of the CDR3: TGTGCCAGTAGTATACCTCAGCGGGGTGGCACAGATACGCAGTATTTT.

The CDR3 sequence is CATRTQDGTQYF. CDR3 nucleotide sequence: TGTGCCACCCGAACTCAAGATGGGACCCAGTACTTC. This chain uses TRBV5-4 with TRBJ2-5; D is unclear. The CDR3 is 12 amino acids. The V end lost 9 bases, the J end lost 7 bases, and 16 bases lay between the germline ends. CDR1 and CDR2 (germline): SGHNT, YYREEE (reference sequence). Together with reference TRBV5-4 and TRBJ2-5, the CDR3 gives the full variable domain: ETGVTQSPTHLIKTRGQQVTLRCSSQSGHNTVSWYQQALGQGPQFIFQYYREEENGRGNFPPRFSGLQFPNYSSELNVNALELDDSALYLCATRTQDGTQYFGPGTRLLVL.

In its sample, this clone was seen a few times. J is TRBJ2-5 and V is TRBV10-3; D may be TRBD2 (5 bases). Germline V gene lookup returns CDR1 ENHRY and CDR2 SYGVKD. The V and J ends lost 10 bases and 4 bases respectively, with 16 bases between them. The CDR3 contains 13 residues. The CDR3 sequence is CANQAGVTETQYF. The CDR3 bases are TGTGCCAACCAGGCCGGGGTTACAGAGACCCAGTACTTC.

Concerning this clone itself: The junction does not match germline at one end; this may be a read error. The chain carries TRBV15 and TRBJ1-4; possibly TRBD1 for D (5 bases). The length of the CDR3 is 16 residues. CDR1 LNHNV and CDR2 YYDKDF come from the germline V gene (reference sequence). CDR3 sequence (DNA): TGTGCCGCCAGCAGAGATGGAGCAGGGACTAATGAAAAACTGTTTTTT. It is translated as CAASRDGAGTNEKLFF. The entire variable domain, with the rest obtained from reference TRBV15 and TRBJ1-4, is as follows: DAMVIQNPRYQVTQFGKPVTLSCSQTLNHNVMYWYQQKSSQAPKLLFHYYDKDFNNEADTPDNFQSRRPNTSFCFLDIRSPGLGDTAMYLCAASRDGAGTNEKLFFGSGTQLSVL.

The V gene is TRBV19, the J gene TRBJ2-2; no reliable D call. This CDR3 comprises 15 residues. Germline CDR1 reads LNHDA; CDR2 reads SQIVND (reference sequence). Trimming stripped 5 bases from V and 4 bases from J, with 14 bases between. The CDR3 bases are TGTGCCAGTAGTGTTAAAATACTCATCACCGGGGAGCTGTTTTTT. Protein: CASSVKILITGELFF.

This clone was seen more than once but under ten times. The chain joins TRBV7-6 to TRBJ1-6; D is unresolved. Germline lookup yields CDR1 SGHVS and CDR2 FNYEAQ. The CDR3 extends over 16 amino acids. Trimming shortened V by 1 base and J by 5 bases, and 12 bases separated the two germline ends. The CDR3 sequence: CASSLGLGANNSPLHF. In DNA, the CDR3 is TGTGCCAGCAGCTTAGGTCTCGGTGCTAATAATTCACCCCTCCACTTT.

V is TRBV10-3 and J is TRBJ2-3; 11 bases match TRBD2. Germline V lookup: CDR1 ENHRY, CDR2 SYGVKD. This CDR3 spans 17 amino acids. Trimming cost V 4 bases and J 3 bases; bases outside gene matches: 9. The CDR3 DNA is TGTGCCATCAGTGCAACTAGCGGGGGCTTGAGTACAGATACGCAGTATTTT. Amino acids: CAISATSGGLSTDTQYF.

This sequence joins TRBV19 and TRBJ2-2; 7 bases are shared with TRBD1. With 5 bases clipped from V and 1 base from J, the junction kept 7 bases outside the gene matches. The CDR3 is 16 residues long. The V gene's germline CDR1 is LNHDA and CDR2 SQIVND (reference sequence). CDR3: CASSFSGQLNTGELFF. DNA for the CDR3: TGTGCCAGTAGTTTCTCGGGACAGTTGAACACCGGGGAGCTGTTTTTT. Filled out from reference TRBV19 and TRBJ2-2, the complete variable domain reads DGGITQSPKYLFRKEGQNVTLSCEQNLNHDAMYWYRQDPGQGLRLIYYSQIVNDFQKGDIAEGYSVSREKKESFPLTVTSAQKNPTAFYLCASSFSGQLNTGELFFGEGSRLTVL.

The chain links TRBV28 to TRBJ1-5; D may be TRBD1 (5 bases). The CDR3 contains 19 residues. V was pared by 1 base and J by 0 bases, with 19 bases between. Germline lookup yields CDR1 MDHEN and CDR2 SYDVKM. The CDR3 bases are TGTGCCAGCAGTTTATTGGGACTGGGCTGGGATTATAGCAATCAGCCCCAGCATTTT. This gives the protein CASSLLGLGWDYSNQPQHF.

The rearrangement links TRBV5-6 to TRBJ2-7, with TRBD1 matching 9 bases. The CDR3 totals 14 residues. V trimming: 3 bases; J trimming: 5 bases; junction bases outside the gene matches: 6. Germline CDR1 and CDR2: SGHDT and YYEEEE. CDR3 DNA sequence: TGTGCCAGCAGCTGGAAGACAGGGGGAGACGAGCAGTACTTC. It translates to CASSWKTGGDEQYF. Full variable domain (outside the CDR3, taken from reference TRBV5-6 and TRBJ2-7): DAGVTQSPTHLIKTRGQQVTLRCSPKSGHDTVSWYQQALGQGPQFIFQYYEEEERQRGNFPDRFSGHQFPNYSSELNVNALLLGDSALYLCASSWKTGGDEQYFGPGTRLTVT.

The chain is built from TRBV7-9 and TRBJ2-1; the match to TRBD2 covers 8 bases. The CDR3 spans 17 residues. From germline, CDR1 is SEHNR and CDR2 FQNEAQ (reference sequence). V trimming: 7 bases; J trimming: 7 bases; junction bases outside the gene matches: 18. The DNA for the CDR3 is TGTGCCAGCATCCCGACTATGTGGCGGGGGGCAGCGAATGAGCAGTTCTTC. This sequence encodes CASIPTMWRGAANEQFF.

The chain couples TRBV2 to TRBJ2-5, with D perhaps TRBD1 (6 bases). Germline CDR1 and CDR2: SNHLY and FYNNEI. The CDR3 has 12 residues. Deletions cut 3 bases from V and 5 bases from J, with 7 bases between. CDR3 amino acids: CASSDRGETQYF. The CDR3 DNA sequence: TGTGCCAGCAGTGACAGGGGTGAGACCCAGTACTTC.